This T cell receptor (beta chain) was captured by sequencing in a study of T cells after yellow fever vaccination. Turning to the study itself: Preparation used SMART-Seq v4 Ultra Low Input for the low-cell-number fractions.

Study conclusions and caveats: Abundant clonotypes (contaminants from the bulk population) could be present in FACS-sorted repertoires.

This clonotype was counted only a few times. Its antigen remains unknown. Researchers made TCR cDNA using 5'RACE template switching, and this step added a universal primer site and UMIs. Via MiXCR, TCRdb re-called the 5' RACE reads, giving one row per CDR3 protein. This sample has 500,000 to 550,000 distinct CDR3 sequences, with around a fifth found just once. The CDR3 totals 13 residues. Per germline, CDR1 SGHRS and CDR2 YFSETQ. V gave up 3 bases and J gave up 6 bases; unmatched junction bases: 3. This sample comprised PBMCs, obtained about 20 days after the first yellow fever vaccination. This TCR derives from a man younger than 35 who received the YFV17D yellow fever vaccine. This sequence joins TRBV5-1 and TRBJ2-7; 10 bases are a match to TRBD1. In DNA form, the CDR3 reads TGCGCCAGCAGCTACGGGACAGGGGTCGAGCAGTACTTC. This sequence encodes CASSYGTGVEQYF.